This entry concerns a single TCR beta chain. No antigen is known for it. Only in-frame clones appear in the TCRdb table, and some are missing; sequencing was by immunoSEQ multiplex PCR. Among tens of thousands of clones listed, 70% to 90% were seen once. This sample is part of a study of T cell responses to AZD1222 COVID-19 vaccine. General study findings and limits: Reportedly, nearly half the spike-specific TCRs target unmutated variant regions. White British donors predominated, females outnumbered males, and clonal diversity was possibly underestimated. Recipients of two AZD1222 doses showed rising Spike-specific TCR breadth and depth.

This sequence was found in an adult who received the AZD1222 COVID-19 vaccine. This specimen was peripheral blood, taken 28 days after the second AZD1222 dose.

The CDR3 nucleotides read TGTGCCAGCAGTTTAAATACCAGGCACGGGAACATTCAGTACTTC. It codes for CASSLNTRHGNIQYF. The chain has TRBV27 and TRBJ2-4; no reliable D call. This CDR3 region has 15 residues. With 2 bases removed from V and 7 bases from J, the gap between germline ends came to 15 bases. Germline loops: CDR1 MNHEY, CDR2 SMNVEV (reference sequence).